This T cell receptor beta chain was sequenced for a study of T cells after yellow fever vaccination. Study background: Fractions of low cell number were prepared using SMART-Seq v4 Ultra Low Input. Whole-study results and caveats: Clones from primary vaccination mostly reappeared after the booster (roughly 95% CD4, over 85% CD8). Weaker overall, the secondary response nonetheless peaked faster (day 5 versus 15).

The germline CDR1 and CDR2 sequences are SGHTA and FQGNSA. Trimming took 5 bases from V and 7 from J, leaving 14 bases between them. The CDR3 length is 13 residues. As concerns this clonotype: Its matching antigen is unknown.

MiXCR was run by TCRdb on the 5' RACE reads, yielding one entry per CDR3 protein. The table has under 200,000 distinct CDR3 sequences, 6% to 7.5% seen once. The receptor was derived from a man younger than 35 who received the YFV17D yellow fever vaccine. Sequences were derived from CD4+ T cells sorted from PBMCs, sampled less than 6 days after the first yellow fever vaccination. The gene calls are TRBV7-2 and TRBJ2-5; D could derive from TRBD1 or TRBD2 (5 bases each). Here the CDR3 DNA reads TGTGCCAGCAGCACAAGGGGCCGGGGGACCCAGTACTTC. This translates into CASSTRGRGTQYF.